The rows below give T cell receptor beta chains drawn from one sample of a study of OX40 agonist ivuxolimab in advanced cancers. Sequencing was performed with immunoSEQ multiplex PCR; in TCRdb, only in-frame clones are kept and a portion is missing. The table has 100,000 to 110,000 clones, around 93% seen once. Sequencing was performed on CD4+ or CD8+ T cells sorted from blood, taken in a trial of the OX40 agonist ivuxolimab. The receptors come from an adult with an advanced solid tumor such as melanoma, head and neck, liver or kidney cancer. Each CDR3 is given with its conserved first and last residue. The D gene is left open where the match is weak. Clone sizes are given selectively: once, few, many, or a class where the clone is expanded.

cdr3_nt: TGTGCCAGCAGTTCCGTAGCGGTAAGCTACGAGCAGTACTTC; cdr3_aa: CASSSVAVSYEQYF; v_call: TRBV28; clone_size: NA; j_call: TRBJ2-7; d_call: NA
cdr3_nt: TGCGCCAGCAGCAATTACAATCAGCCCCAGCATTTT; cdr3_aa: CASSNYNQPQHF; v_call: TRBV4-1; clone_size: few; j_call: TRBJ1-5; d_call: NA
cdr3_nt: TGTGCCAGCAGCGTCGGCGGAGGGAACGGGTACGAGCAGTACTTC; cdr3_aa: CASSVGGGNGYEQYF; v_call: TRBV5-4; clone_size: NA; j_call: TRBJ2-7; d_call: NA
cdr3_nt: TGCGCCAGCAGCTTGCAGGGCCTAGCGGGTTCCTACAATGAGCAGTTCTTC; cdr3_aa: CASSLQGLAGSYNEQFF; v_call: TRBV5-1; clone_size: NA; j_call: TRBJ2-1; d_call: TRBD2
cdr3_nt: TGTGCCAGTAGTATAGGAAGGGGCTCTGGGGCCAACGTCCTGACTTTC; cdr3_aa: CASSIGRGSGANVLTF; v_call: TRBV19; clone_size: NA; j_call: TRBJ2-6; d_call: NA
cdr3_nt: TGTGCCAGCAGCTCGGGAATGGGAGAGACAGATACGCAGTATTTT; cdr3_aa: CASSSGMGETDTQYF; v_call: TRBV7-3; clone_size: once; j_call: TRBJ2-3; d_call: NA
cdr3_nt: TGTGCCTCCTGGGGTCTGGGAGGGCTCCCTAATGAAAAACTGTTTTTT; cdr3_aa: CASWGLGGLPNEKLFF; v_call: TRBV5-8; clone_size: NA; j_call: TRBJ1-4; d_call: NA
cdr3_nt: TGTGCCAGCAGCTCCAAGACAGGGTCCTATGGCTACACCTTC; cdr3_aa: CASSSKTGSYGYTF; v_call: TRBV5-4; clone_size: NA; j_call: TRBJ1-2; d_call: TRBD1
cdr3_nt: TGTGCCAGCAGCTTACGGTCTTTCAACGCCGAGCAGTACTTC; cdr3_aa: CASSLRSFNAEQYF; v_call: TRBV7-9; clone_size: NA; j_call: TRBJ2-7; d_call: NA
cdr3_nt: TGTGCCAGCAGGGAAGAACCCGCGCAGTTCTCGACGCAGTATTTT; cdr3_aa: CASREEPAQFSTQYF; v_call: TRBV2; clone_size: NA; j_call: TRBJ2-3; d_call: NA
cdr3_nt: TGTGCCAGCCGTACCGGGACCCGCTCTTATGGCTACACCTTC; cdr3_aa: CASRTGTRSYGYTF; v_call: TRBV28; clone_size: NA; j_call: TRBJ1-2; d_call: NA
cdr3_nt: TGTGCCAGCAGCTTTTGGTCGACAGTACTGAACACTGAAGCTTTCTTT; cdr3_aa: CASSFWSTVLNTEAFF; v_call: TRBV7-2; clone_size: NA; j_call: TRBJ1-1; d_call: NA
cdr3_nt: TGTGCCAGCAGCCGCGGGACAGGGGCCACAGATACGCAGTATTTT; cdr3_aa: CASSRGTGATDTQYF; v_call: TRBV6-4; clone_size: NA; j_call: TRBJ2-3; d_call: TRBD1
cdr3_nt: TGCGCCAGCACCCTAGGAGCGGGTAGTCCAGATACGCAGTATTTT; cdr3_aa: CASTLGAGSPDTQYF; v_call: TRBV5-1; clone_size: NA; j_call: TRBJ2-3; d_call: NA
cdr3_nt: TGTGCCAGCCAGTCGGGAGGTAAGGGTACTGAAGCTTTCTTT; cdr3_aa: CASQSGGKGTEAFF; v_call: TRBV7-9; clone_size: NA; j_call: TRBJ1-1; d_call: NA
cdr3_nt: TGTGCCAGCAGTCCCAGGGGAACTAACTACGAGCAGTACTTC; cdr3_aa: CASSPRGTNYEQYF; v_call: TRBV2; clone_size: NA; j_call: TRBJ2-7; d_call: NA
cdr3_nt: TGTGCCAGCAGTTTAGGGGGGACAGGAATCTACGAGCAGTACTTC; cdr3_aa: CASSLGGTGIYEQYF; v_call: TRBV27; clone_size: NA; j_call: TRBJ2-7; d_call: TRBD1
cdr3_nt: TGTGCCAGCAGCTTGATTGTATACACCGGGGAGCTGTTTTTT; cdr3_aa: CASSLIVYTGELFF; v_call: TRBV5-8; clone_size: once; j_call: TRBJ2-2; d_call: NA
cdr3_nt: TGTGCCAGCAGTGCATTCTATGGGACCTCCGGGGGCTACACCTTC; cdr3_aa: CASSAFYGTSGGYTF; v_call: TRBV25-1; clone_size: NA; j_call: TRBJ1-2; d_call: NA
cdr3_nt: TGTGCCAGTAGTATAGGAACGGACTATGGCTACACCTTC; cdr3_aa: CASSIGTDYGYTF; v_call: TRBV19; clone_size: NA; j_call: TRBJ1-2; d_call: NA
cdr3_nt: TGTGCTAGTGGTTTGGGACAGGGCCTTAACACTGAAGCTTTCTTT; cdr3_aa: CASGLGQGLNTEAFF; v_call: TRBV12-5; clone_size: NA; j_call: TRBJ1-1; d_call: TRBD1
cdr3_nt: TGCGCCAGCAGCACCACAGGGGATGAGCAGTTCTTC; cdr3_aa: CASSTTGDEQFF; v_call: TRBV5-1; clone_size: NA; j_call: TRBJ2-1; d_call: TRBD1